A selection of T cell receptor beta chains follows, all from one sample in a study of Graves' ophthalmopathy and Graves' hyperthyroidism. TCRdb reprocessed the multiplex PCR reads via MiXCR and lists one record per CDR3 protein. The sample carries about 400,000 distinct CDR3 sequences, approximately 15% recorded once. The sample consisted of peripheral blood. All receptors derive from a young woman with stable Graves' hyperthyroidism. CDR3s include the opening cysteine and the closing phenylalanine or tryptophan. A D gene is named only where the DNA matches it firmly. Part of the rows lack a size; the others show once, few, many or a class for expanded clones.

many | - | TRBJ2-7 | TRBV27 | CASAPPETYEQYF | TGTGCCAGCGCTCCCCCAGAGACCTACGAGCAGTACTTC
many | - | TRBJ2-5 | TRBV2 | CASPPAGQSETQYF | TGTGCCAGCCCCCCCGCCGGACAATCGGAGACCCAGTACTTC
many | TRBD2 | TRBJ2-7 | TRBV20-1 | CSARGTSGGAYEQYF | TGCAGTGCAAGGGGAACTAGCGGGGGGGCTTACGAGCAGTACTTC
many | - | TRBJ1-5 | TRBV7-9 | CASSLALPGNQPQHF | TGTGCCAGCAGCTTAGCGTTACCCGGCAATCAGCCCCAGCATTTT
many | - | TRBJ1-1 | TRBV12-3/TRBV12-4 | CASSFRAPNTEAFF | TGTGCCAGCAGTTTCCGAGCTCCGAACACTGAAGCTTTCTTT
many | TRBD1 | TRBJ2-5 | TRBV20-1 | CSASRGTGKRETQYF | TGCAGTGCTAGTAGGGGGACAGGGAAAAGGGAGACCCAGTACTTC
many | - | TRBJ1-1 | TRBV29-1 | CSVSGGMNTEAFF | TGCAGCGTGTCAGGAGGTATGAACACTGAAGCTTTCTTT
many | TRBD1 | TRBJ2-5 | TRBV19 | CASSIRGTGGSSGGETQYF | TGTGCCAGTAGTATTCGGGGGACAGGGGGTTCTTCCGGGGGTGAGACCCAGTACTTC
many | - | TRBJ2-5 | TRBV24-1 | CATSDWLQETQYF | TGTGCCACCAGTGATTGGCTGCAAGAGACCCAGTACTTC
- | TRBD1 | TRBJ2-7 | TRBV19 | CASSAHTGAHEQYF | TGTGCCAGTAGTGCCCACACAGGGGCCCACGAGCAGTACTTC
many | - | TRBJ2-5 | TRBV7-3 | CASSKTSPRGGVETQYF | TGTGCCAGCAGCAAAACGTCGCCCCGGGGAGGAGTAGAGACCCAGTACTTC
- | TRBD1 | TRBJ1-1 | TRBV29-1 | CSVGPLQGTTEAFF | TGCAGCGTTGGGCCCCTACAGGGGACCACTGAAGCTTTCTTT
few | - | TRBJ2-7 | TRBV19 | CASSIVRGTYEQYF | TGTGCCAGTAGTATAGTTAGGGGAACCTACGAGCAGTACTTC
many | - | TRBJ2-7 | TRBV11-1 | CASSPPGHLFSYEQYF | TGTGCCAGCAGCCCACCGGGACATTTGTTCTCCTACGAGCAGTACTTC
- | TRBD1 | TRBJ1-1 | TRBV3-1 | CASSQDNGQGLNTEAFF | TGTGCCAGCAGCCAGGACAACGGACAGGGTCTGAACACTGAAGCTTTCTTT
many | - | TRBJ1-1 | TRBV5-1 | CASSSASPGDTEAFF | TGCGCCAGCAGCTCGGCAAGTCCCGGGGACACTGAAGCTTTCTTT
many | - | TRBJ2-6 | TRBV5-1 | CASSKAGPSGANVLTF | TGCGCCAGCAGCAAAGCAGGCCCCTCTGGGGCCAACGTCCTGACTTTC
many | - | TRBJ2-2 | TRBV10-3 | CAISDASTGELFF | TGTGCCATCAGTGATGCGAGCACCGGGGAGCTGTTTTTT
many | - | TRBJ2-5 | TRBV7-9 | CASSARGMGETQYF | TGTGCCAGCAGCGCGCGAGGTATGGGAGAGACCCAGTACTTC
many | - | TRBJ1-1 | TRBV7-2 | CASGRVVNTEAFF | TGTGCCAGCGGAAGGGTCGTGAACACTGAAGCTTTCTTT
many | - | TRBJ1-5 | TRBV24-1 | CATSRGSGQPQHF | TGTGCCACCAGCCGGGGTAGTGGTCAGCCCCAGCATTTT
- | - | TRBJ2-7 | TRBV20-1 | CGARGGDSTYEQYF | TGCGGTGCTAGAGGGGGGGATAGTACCTACGAGCAGTACTTC
many | - | TRBJ1-1 | TRBV12-3/TRBV12-4 | CASSLDPPGHINTEAFF | TGTGCCAGCAGTTTAGATCCCCCGGGACACATAAACACTGAAGCTTTCTTT
many | - | TRBJ2-2 | TRBV7-6 | CASSLNTGTLFIGELFF | TGTGCCAGCAGCTTGAATACCGGGACTTTATTCATCGGGGAGCTGTTTTTT
many | TRBD1 | TRBJ2-7 | TRBV6-5 | CASSGQEEQYF | TGTGCCAGCAGCGGACAGGAAGAGCAGTACTTC
- | TRBD2 | TRBJ2-7 | TRBV4-1 | CASSQELAGGLYEQYF | TGCGCCAGCAGCCAAGAACTAGCGGGGGGGCTCTACGAGCAGTACTTC
many | TRBD2 | TRBJ2-5 | TRBV28 | CASSARWGTSGQETQYF | TGTGCCAGCAGCGCCCGGTGGGGGACTAGCGGCCAAGAGACCCAGTACTTC
many | - | TRBJ1-5 | TRBV29-1 | CSVGSAGNQPQHF | TGCAGCGTTGGCAGTGCGGGGAATCAGCCCCAGCATTTT
many | - | TRBJ1-6 | TRBV20-1 | CSAPREGSNSPLHF | TGCAGTGCCCCCCGGGAGGGATCTAATTCACCCCTCCACTTT
- | - | TRBJ2-5 | TRBV9 | CASSFTGTEEETQYF | TGTGCCAGCAGCTTTACCGGGACTGAAGAAGAGACCCAGTACTTC
many | TRBD2 | TRBJ2-5 | TRBV27 | CASSGGGRGRQETQYF | TGTGCCAGCAGTGGGGGGGGAAGAGGTCGGCAAGAGACCCAGTACTTC
few | - | TRBJ2-2 | TRBV18 | CASSQVRRSGELFF | TGTGCCAGCTCACAGGTCCGGCGATCCGGGGAGCTGTTTTTT
- | TRBD2 | TRBJ2-2 | TRBV11-2 | CASSLEDRLAGGEYTGELFF | TGTGCCAGCAGCTTAGAAGATCGACTAGCGGGGGGCGAGTACACCGGGGAGCTGTTTTTT
many | TRBD2 | TRBJ2-5 | TRBV19 | CASSLGLAGKETQYF | TGTGCCAGTAGTCTAGGGCTAGCGGGGAAAGAGACCCAGTACTTC
many | - | TRBJ2-5 | TRBV2 | CASSGGTFQETQYF | TGTGCCAGCAGTGGAGGGACGTTCCAAGAGACCCAGTACTTC
many | - | TRBJ1-3 | TRBV12-3/TRBV12-4 | CASSFQLGRRTGYTIYF | TGTGCCAGCAGTTTCCAGTTAGGCCGGAGGACGGGATACACCATATATTTT
- | TRBD1 | TRBJ2-7 | TRBV7-2 | CASSSPTGGHYEQYF | TGTGCCAGCAGCTCCCCGACAGGGGGCCACTACGAGCAGTACTTC
many | - | TRBJ1-2 | TRBV6-5 | CASSYGPGGISPLGYTF | TGTGCCAGCAGTTACGGGCCGGGGGGGATCTCCCCTCTAGGCTACACCTTC
many | TRBD1 | TRBJ1-2 | TRBV19 | CASSIRGQGIGYTF | TGTGCCAGTAGTATTAGGGGACAGGGGATTGGCTACACCTTC
- | TRBD2 | TRBJ2-5 | TRBV7-9 | CASSGRVTSAETQYF | TGTGCCAGCAGCGGAAGGGTTACTAGCGCAGAGACCCAGTACTTC
many | - | TRBJ2-7 | TRBV7-2 | CASQNYEQYF | TGTGCCAGCCAGAACTACGAGCAGTACTTC
once | - | TRBJ1-1 | TRBV6-2/TRBV6-3 | CASRRLGNTEACF | TGTGCCAGCAGAAGACTGGGAAACACTGAGGCTTGCTTT
many | TRBD2 | TRBJ2-7 | TRBV11-2 | CASSLEASGPYEQYF | TGTGCCAGCAGCTTAGAGGCTAGCGGACCCTACGAGCAGTACTTC
many | TRBD1 | TRBJ2-7 | TRBV6-1 | CASRSRQGSEQYF | TGTGCCAGCCGAAGCCGACAGGGTAGCGAGCAGTACTTC
- | - | TRBJ1-5 | TRBV6-1 | CASSEAIRGQPQHF | TGTGCCAGCAGTGAAGCTATCAGGGGTCAGCCTCAGCATTTT
many | - | TRBJ2-2 | TRBV7-8 | CASRNAGAPGGELFF | TGTGCCAGCAGGAACGCGGGGGCGCCCGGCGGGGAGCTGTTTTTT
many | - | TRBJ1-2 | TRBV20-1 | CSARGSLPSYGYTF | TGCAGTGCTAGAGGTTCCCTGCCGTCCTATGGCTACACCTTC